This T cell receptor (beta chain) came from a study of blood T cell repertoires in COVID-19. Study in general: Spain, Italy and the United States supplied samples that represented acute and convalescent COVID-19. Sources were T cells, B-cell-depleted T cells, or PBMCs; the material itself was cDNA or gDNA.

In the study's own analysis: How many nucleated cells were present was estimated from reference gene primer amplification. TCRdb keeps only in-frame clones here, not all; method: immunoSEQ multiplex PCR. The D gene and trimming were derived from the DNA, and the V and J assignments and clone size from that table. The sample lists about 94,000 clones, 80% to 90% occurring once. Trimming stripped 10 bases from V and 9 bases from J, with 13 bases between. CDR3 length: 12 amino acids. Germline V CDR1 and CDR2: MNHEY, SVGAGI. The chain joins TRBV6-5 to TRBJ1-6; possibly TRBD1 for D (5 bases). The source is an elderly woman with acute or convalescent COVID-19. Sequencing input: peripheral blood. CDR3 DNA sequence: TGTGCCACACAGGCCGGGGGTTCACCCCTCCACTTT. This encodes CATQAGGSPLHF.